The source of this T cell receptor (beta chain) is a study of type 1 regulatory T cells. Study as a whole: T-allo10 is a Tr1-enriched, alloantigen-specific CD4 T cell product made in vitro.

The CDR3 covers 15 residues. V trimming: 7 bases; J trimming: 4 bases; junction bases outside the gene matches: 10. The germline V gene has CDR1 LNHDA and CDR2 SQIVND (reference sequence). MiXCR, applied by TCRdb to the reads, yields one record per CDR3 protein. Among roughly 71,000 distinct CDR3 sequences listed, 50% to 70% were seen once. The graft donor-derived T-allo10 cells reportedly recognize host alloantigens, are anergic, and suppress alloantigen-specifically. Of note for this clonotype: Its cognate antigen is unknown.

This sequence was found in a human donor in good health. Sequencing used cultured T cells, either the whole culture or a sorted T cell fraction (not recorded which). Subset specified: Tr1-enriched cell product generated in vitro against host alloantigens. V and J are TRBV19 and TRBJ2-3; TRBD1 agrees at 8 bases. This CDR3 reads CASTGRGRGADTQYF. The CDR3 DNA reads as TGTGCCAGTACGGGCAGGGGGCGAGGAGCAGATACGCAGTATTTT.